This TCR beta chain stems from a study of blood T cell repertoires in COVID-19 (dated by TCRdb to 2020 to 2021). Concerning the study at large: Collaborator samples came from the United States, Italy and Spain and covered acute and convalescent phases of COVID-19. The material from the prospective study consisted of cDNA or gDNA derived from T cells, B-cell-depleted T cells, or PBMCs. The dataset comprised deeply sampled blood TCRbeta repertoires from subjects exposed to, actively infected with, or recovered from COVID-19. The repertoires were released in a freely available public database intended as a resource for research on the immune response to SARS-CoV-2. Samples were obtained from the ongoing ImmuneRACE study (first 160 participants) and from over a thousand subjects provided by 6 global collaborators. The sample metadata nearly always contained a de-identified subject ID, COVID-19 status, age in years and sex. Where HLA class I and class II types were available, the types were taken from metadata supplied by the sample provider, not from assay-based typing.

TCRbeta CDR3 regions were amplified from genomic DNA by means of the immunoSEQ Assay, a bias-controlled multiplex PCR. On the authors' methods: Nucleated cell counts per sample were estimated from amplification of reference gene primers within the assay. Sequence reads were collapsed and filtered to measure the absolute abundance of every unique TCRbeta CDR3 rearrangement. For each sample, productive Simpson clonality was calculated by taking the square root of Simpson's diversity index across productive rearrangements. TCRdb provides this immuneACCESS table in a form limited to in-frame rearrangements. Some clones are lacking; in checked studies, under half of them reflect an unresolved V gene, and why the rest are absent is not known. D and trimming come from the DNA, and the V and J calls and clone size come from that table. The sample includes 300,000 or so clones, with about nine tenths observed a single time. The ten largest clones take up 1.1% of the sample.

Results and caveats for the whole study, not just this receptor: Clinical and demographic metadata were provided uncurated, with the amount varying by source and participant.

Participants in the prospective study were enrolled through a virtual design, were aged about 18 to 100 years, and lived in some 24 United States geographic areas. In the prospective study, participants were assigned to cohorts based on the clinical history participants reported in a screening survey and a study questionnaire. For ImmuneRACE Cohort 3, a participant was defined as recovered based on two consecutive negative NP/OP PCR tests, clearance by a healthcare professional, or resolution of symptoms. Mobile phlebotomists in the prospective study collected whole blood, serum and a nasopharyngeal or oropharyngeal swab from every participant. Additional blood draws and questionnaires over an approximately 2-month period could optionally be provided by prospective study participants. Prospective study blood samples were shipped either frozen or at room temperature before DNA extraction. The germline V gene sets CDR1 to SGHRS and CDR2 to YFSETQ. Its CDR3 holds 14 amino acids, cysteine through phenylalanine. The read is trimmed to its CDR3 DNA, 42 bases read in frame from base 1. Compared with germline, V lacks 2 bases and J lacks 6 bases; bases without a gene match: 8.

For this clone: Its antigen is unknown. No much larger clonotype is one base removed from it; base qualities were not supplied.

The sequence is built from TRBV5-1 and TRBJ2-7; 7 nucleotides in the junction match TRBD2. The material sequenced was PBMCs or T cells enriched from blood (not recorded which). The TCR comes from a woman aged 30 to 39 who had recovered from COVID-19. The CDR3 region reads CASSFKAGVGEQYF. At the DNA level, the sequence is TGCGCCAGCAGCTTTAAGGCGGGAGTCGGCGAGCAGTACTTC.